These T cell receptor beta chains were read from a single sample in a study of human T cells and chemical hapten exposure. TCRdb reanalysed the RACE reads using MiXCR and keeps one entry per CDR3 protein. Among 350,000 or so distinct CDR3 sequences listed, around 7% were seen once. The material was whole blood, obtained in connection with sensitization to the hapten diphenylcyclopropenone (DPC). Receptors were obtained from a young woman with alopecia areata. Some clones in this sample may be carry-over from other donors' samples. Both conserved end residues are part of each CDR3.

j_call,v_call,cdr3_aa
TRBJ1-6,TRBV12-3/TRBV12-4,CASRHHQGHSYNSPLHF
TRBJ1-1,TRBV18,CASSGGQVDEAFF
TRBJ2-3,TRBV28,CASSPTASGGAGTDTQYF
TRBJ1-6,TRBV12-5,CASGLDGSPLHF
TRBJ2-2,TRBV2,CASKIYVNTGELFF
TRBJ1-1,TRBV29-1,CSGGGLTEAFF
TRBJ2-3,TRBV5-1,CASSPNPGLGSDTQYF
TRBJ2-2,TRBV20-1,CSARPLGGELFF
TRBJ1-3,TRBV14,CASSQDRTIYF
TRBJ1-5,TRBV11-2,CASSLGQSNQPQHF
TRBJ2-3,TRBV9,CASSGVPAKEGTQYF
TRBJ2-2,TRBV7-8,CASSRQGPGELFF
TRBJ1-4,TRBV14,CASSQRPPGQGNEKLFF
TRBJ1-1,TRBV4-1,CASSRTGTLNTEAFF
TRBJ1-1,TRBV28,CASTGSLEEAFF
TRBJ1-1,TRBV28,CASSLGDRNTEAFF
TRBJ1-6,TRBV7-9,CASSLGQGGGSPLHF
TRBJ2-3,TRBV9,CASSVYSSRDTQYF
TRBJ2-5,TRBV5-6,CASSSPGQGAQETQYF
TRBJ1-1,TRBV18,CASSPRSAGSKNTEAFF
TRBJ1-1,TRBV12-5,CASGLGGTGGLTFF
TRBJ2-1,TRBV6-5,CASSYKAGAPPNEQFF
TRBJ2-1,TRBV5-1,CASSSFRGNNEQFF
TRBJ1-6,TRBV27,CASSLGEARGSPLHF
TRBJ2-2,TRBV4-3,CASSQVQSGPVGLFF
TRBJ1-2,TRBV3-1,CASSQEMLVSTGSQAANYGYTF
TRBJ2-3,TRBV2,CASTERGRLGDTQYF